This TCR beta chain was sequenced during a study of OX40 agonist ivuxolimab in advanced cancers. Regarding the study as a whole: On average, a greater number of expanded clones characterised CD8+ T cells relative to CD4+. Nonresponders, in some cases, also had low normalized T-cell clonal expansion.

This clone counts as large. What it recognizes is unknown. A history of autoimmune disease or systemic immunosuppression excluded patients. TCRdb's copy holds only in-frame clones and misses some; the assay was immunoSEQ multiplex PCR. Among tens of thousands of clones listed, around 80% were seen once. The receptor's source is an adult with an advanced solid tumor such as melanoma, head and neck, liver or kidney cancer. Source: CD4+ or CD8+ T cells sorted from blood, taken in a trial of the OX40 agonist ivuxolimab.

CDR3: CASSGTGGTEAFF. The CDR3 DNA follows: TGTGCCAGCAGCGGGACAGGGGGCACTGAAGCTTTCTTT. The chain couples TRBV9 to TRBJ1-1, with TRBD1 matching over 10 bases. V was pared by 3 bases and J by 4 bases, with 0 bases of the junction left unmatched. Per germline, CDR1 SGDLS and CDR2 YYNGEE. The CDR3 has 13 amino acids.